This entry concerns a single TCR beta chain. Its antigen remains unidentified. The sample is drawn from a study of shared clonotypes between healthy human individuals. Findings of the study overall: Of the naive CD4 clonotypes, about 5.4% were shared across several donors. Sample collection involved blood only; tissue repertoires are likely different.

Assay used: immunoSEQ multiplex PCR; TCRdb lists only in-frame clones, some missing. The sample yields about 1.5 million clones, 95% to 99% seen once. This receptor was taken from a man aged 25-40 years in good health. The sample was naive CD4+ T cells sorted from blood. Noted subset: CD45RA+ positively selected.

This CDR3 is CASSLVQGGRDIQYF. In DNA, the CDR3 is TGCGCCAGCAGCTTGGTTCAGGGTGGCCGAGACATTCAGTACTTC. This chain links TRBV5-1 with TRBJ2-4, with TRBD1 as a possible D gene (5 bases). The CDR3 is 15 residues long. The V end was cut by 0 bases, the J end by 8 bases, with 15 bases between. Per the germline V gene, CDR1 is SGHRS and CDR2 is YFSETQ.